The present entry profiles one T cell receptor (beta chain) with its context. Antigen unknown. RNA in amounts of about 0.45 to 1 ug was reverse transcribed with random hexamers. TCRdb called the immunoSEQ multiplex PCR reads again in MiXCR, with one record for every CDR3 protein. The sample carries 250,000 to 300,000 distinct CDR3 sequences, about 91% recorded once. The sample originates from a study of CD8 T cells in Susac syndrome. CD8+ and CD4+ T cells taken from blood had their TCR beta sequenced. Regarding the study as a whole: The study admitted that it had a relatively small number of individuals in its TCR sequencing and HLA analysis.

Germline V gene sequence: CDR1 LGHNA, CDR2 YNFKEQ. This CDR3 region has 15 residues. J lost 3 bases, V lost 4 bases, and 7 bases had no gene match. The sequencing sample was made of CD8+ T cells from PBMCs. The J gene is TRBJ2-7, the V gene TRBV4-2, with 9 bases identical to TRBD1. The receptor was derived from a human donor with multiple sclerosis. The CDR3 nucleotides read TGTGCCAGCAGCCCCCCGGGACAGGGAATCTACGAGCAGTACTTC. This encodes CASSPPGQGIYEQYF.